These T cell receptor beta chains were read from a single sample in a study of blood T cell repertoires in COVID-19. The assay was immunoSEQ multiplex PCR, and TCRdb's table has in-frame clones only and misses some. The sample lists 190,000 or so clones; approximately 85% were seen once. Sample: peripheral blood. The receptors here all came from a woman of 80 years or more with acute or convalescent COVID-19. The CDR3 runs from the conserved cysteine through the conserved F or W. D genes are given only for firm matches. Size values are once, few and many counts, or a class for expanded clones, and some rows have none.

TRBD1,TRBV5-1,-,TRBJ1-4,CASSLAGTGNEKLFF
-,TRBV5-4,once,TRBJ2-1,CASSLSPGSPNEQFF
TRBD2,TRBV5-1,-,TRBJ2-1,CASSASGRGYNEQFF
-,TRBV10-3,few,TRBJ1-5,CAISESGGSSNQPQHF
-,TRBV7-2,-,TRBJ1-1,CASSLALVLNTEAFF
-,TRBV7-9,few,TRBJ1-2,CASSSTGSYGYTF
-,TRBV7-2,-,TRBJ2-5,CAGQRASVRETQYF
-,TRBV28,once,TRBJ1-3,CASSFTHSGNTIYF
-,TRBV30,-,TRBJ1-1,CAWSRGSNTEAFF
TRBD2,TRBV7-2,-,TRBJ2-7,CASSSSRLAGDSSYEQYF
-,TRBV9,-,TRBJ1-1,CASSAGQRNTEAFF
-,TRBV12-3/TRBV12-4,-,TRBJ1-1,CASSFRGSTEAFF
TRBD2,TRBV4-3,-,TRBJ2-3,CASSQRAGGIDTQYF
-,TRBV7-6,-,TRBJ2-2,CASSSGHYTGELFF
-,TRBV7-9,-,TRBJ1-1,CASSLSAPGAEAFF
-,TRBV7-2,-,TRBJ2-7,CASSSGGGADYEQYF
-,TRBV9,-,TRBJ2-2,CASSVDVTRTGELFF
-,TRBV7-9,-,TRBJ2-3,CASSTRLYTQYF
TRBD2,TRBV4-2,-,TRBJ2-1,CASSQLAGYNEQFF
TRBD1,TRBV10-3,-,TRBJ1-1,CAIRSRDRANTEAFF